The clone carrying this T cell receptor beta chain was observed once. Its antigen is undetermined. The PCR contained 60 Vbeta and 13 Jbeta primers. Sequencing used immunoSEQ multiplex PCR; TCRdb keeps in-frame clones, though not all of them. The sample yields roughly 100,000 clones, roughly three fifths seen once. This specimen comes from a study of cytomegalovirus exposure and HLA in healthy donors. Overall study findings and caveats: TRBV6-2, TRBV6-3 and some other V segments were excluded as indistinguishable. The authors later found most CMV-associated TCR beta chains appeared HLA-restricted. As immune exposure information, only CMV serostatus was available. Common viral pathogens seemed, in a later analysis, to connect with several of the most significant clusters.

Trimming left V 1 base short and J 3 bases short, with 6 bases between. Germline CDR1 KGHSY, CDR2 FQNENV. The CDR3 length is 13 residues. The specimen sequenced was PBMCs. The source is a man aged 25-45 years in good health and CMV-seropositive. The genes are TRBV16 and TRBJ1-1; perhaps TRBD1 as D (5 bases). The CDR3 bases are TGTGCCAGCAGCCAATTCAGGGACACTGAAGCTTTCTTT. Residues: CASSQFRDTEAFF. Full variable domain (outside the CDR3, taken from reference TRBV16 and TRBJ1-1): GEEVAQTPKHLVRGEGQKAKLYCAPIKGHSYVFWYQQVLKNEFKFLISFQNENVFDETGMPKERFSAKCLPNSPCSLEIQATKLEDSAVYFCASSQFRDTEAFFGQGTRLTVV.